This TCR beta chain was recovered during a study of identifying expanded T cells in peripheral blood. Study conclusions and caveats: Technical replicates showed about 1.2 changed clones; two weeks around 15; four weeks 19. Clone count variance between roughly 2-week samples rose with total template count.

The length of the CDR3 is 16 residues. CDR1 is SGHKS and CDR2 is YYEKEE in the germline V gene (reference sequence). V was shortened by 5 bases and J by 4 bases, with 19 bases between the two germline ends. With respect to this clone: The target antigen is unknown.

Here immunoSEQ multiplex PCR was the method, and the copy in TCRdb shows in-frame clones only, minus some. The sample consists of 120,000 or so clones, roughly 82% of them appearing once. During the collection period, no donor immune events like infections were recorded. The sequence derives from a person between 18 and 70 years old in good health. This sequence joins TRBV5-5 and TRBJ2-1, with D perhaps TRBD1 (5 bases). Sequencing was performed on blood. The CDR3 sequence: CASRQDVRNLYNEQFF. CDR3 nucleotides: TGTGCCAGCAGACAGGACGTCAGGAACCTTTACAATGAGCAGTTCTTC.